This T cell receptor beta chain was recovered during a study of T cell repertoires in cytomegalovirus infection. Germline-derived CDR1 and CDR2 are MGHDK and SYGVNS. This CDR3 comprises 15 residues. V was pared by 5 bases and J by 6 bases, with 9 bases of the junction left unmatched. This clonotype was picked up a small number of times. TCRdb itself ran the reads through MiXCR, one entry per CDR3 protein. The sample records approximately 500,000 distinct CDR3 sequences, around 27% being singletons. Sequencing input: PBMCs. The origin of this receptor is a human donor in good health (CMV status not recorded). Some clones in this sample may be carry-over from other donors' samples. The chain is built from TRBV25-1 and TRBJ1-1; 10 bases are a match to TRBD1. The CDR3: CASSLPTGGSAEAFF. The DNA for the CDR3 is TGTGCCAGCAGTCTCCCGACAGGGGGCTCAGCTGAAGCTTTCTTT.